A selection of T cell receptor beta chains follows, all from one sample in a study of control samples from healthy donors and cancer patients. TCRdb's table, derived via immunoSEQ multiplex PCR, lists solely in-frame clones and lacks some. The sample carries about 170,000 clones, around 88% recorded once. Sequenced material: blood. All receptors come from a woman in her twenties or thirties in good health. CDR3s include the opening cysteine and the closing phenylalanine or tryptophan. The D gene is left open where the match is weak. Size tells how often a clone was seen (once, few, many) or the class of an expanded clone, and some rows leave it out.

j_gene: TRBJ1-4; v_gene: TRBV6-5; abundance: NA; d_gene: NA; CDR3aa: CASSRTATNEKLFF; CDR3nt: TGTGCCAGCAGCCGGACGGCAACTAATGAAAAACTGTTTTTT
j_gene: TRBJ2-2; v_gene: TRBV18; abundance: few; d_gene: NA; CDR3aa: CASSPRYANTGELFF; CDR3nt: TGTGCCAGCTCACCGCGGTACGCTAACACCGGGGAGCTGTTTTTT
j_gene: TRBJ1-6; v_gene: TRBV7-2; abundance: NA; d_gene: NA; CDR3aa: CASSLDGNNSPLHF; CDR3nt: TGTGCCAGCAGCTTGGATGGAAATAATTCACCCCTCCACTTT
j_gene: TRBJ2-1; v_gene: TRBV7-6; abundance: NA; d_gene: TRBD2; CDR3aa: CASSLQLAGGPNEQFF; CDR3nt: TGTGCCAGCAGCTTACAACTAGCGGGAGGGCCCAATGAGCAGTTCTTC
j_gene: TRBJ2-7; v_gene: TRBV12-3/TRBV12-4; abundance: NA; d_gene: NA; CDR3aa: CASSSVGLGEQYF; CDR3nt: TGTGCCAGCAGCTCTGTCGGCCTCGGCGAGCAGTACTTC
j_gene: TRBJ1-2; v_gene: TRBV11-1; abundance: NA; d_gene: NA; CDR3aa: CASSLKGAHGYTF; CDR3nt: TGTGCCAGCAGCTTAAAAGGGGCGCATGGCTACACCTTC
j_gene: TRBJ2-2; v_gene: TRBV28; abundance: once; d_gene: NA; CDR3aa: CASSPGSPGELFF; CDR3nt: TGTGCCAGCAGCCCTGGTAGTCCCGGGGAGCTGTTTTTT
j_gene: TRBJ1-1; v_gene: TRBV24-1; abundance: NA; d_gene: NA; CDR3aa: CATTLGTEAFF; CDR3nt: TGTGCCACCACCCTTGGGACTGAAGCTTTCTTT
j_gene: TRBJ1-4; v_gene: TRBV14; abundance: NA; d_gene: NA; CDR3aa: CASSQNKGPFEKLFF; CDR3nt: TGTGCCAGCAGCCAAAATAAGGGGCCTTTTGAAAAACTGTTTTTT
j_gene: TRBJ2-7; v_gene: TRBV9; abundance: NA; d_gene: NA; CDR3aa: CASSVGAVPHEQYF; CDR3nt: TGTGCCAGCAGCGTAGGTGCCGTTCCCCACGAGCAGTACTTC
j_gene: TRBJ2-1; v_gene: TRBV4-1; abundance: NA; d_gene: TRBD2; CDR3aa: CASSQDIGLADEQFF; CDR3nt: TGCGCCAGCAGCCAAGATATTGGACTAGCCGATGAGCAGTTCTTC
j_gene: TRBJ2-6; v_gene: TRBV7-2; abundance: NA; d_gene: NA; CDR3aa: CASRRTVSGANVLTF; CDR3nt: TGTGCCAGCAGGCGTACGGTGTCTGGGGCCAACGTCCTGACTTTC
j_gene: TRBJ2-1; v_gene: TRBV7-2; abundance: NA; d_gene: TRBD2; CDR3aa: CASSLVSGGASNEQFF; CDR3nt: TGTGCCAGCAGCTTAGTCTCGGGGGGGGCCAGTAATGAGCAGTTCTTC
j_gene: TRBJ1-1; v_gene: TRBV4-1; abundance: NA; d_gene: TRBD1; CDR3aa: CASSGQGNTEAFF; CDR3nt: TGCGCCAGCAGCGGACAGGGGAACACTGAAGCTTTCTTT
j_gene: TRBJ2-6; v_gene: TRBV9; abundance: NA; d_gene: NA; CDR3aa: CASSMTGMAAGANVLTF; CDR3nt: TGTGCCAGCAGCATGACCGGGATGGCGGCTGGGGCCAACGTCCTGACTTTC
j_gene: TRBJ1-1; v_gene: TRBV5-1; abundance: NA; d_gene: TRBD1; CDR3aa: CASSERTGGDTEAFF; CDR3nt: TGCGCCAGCAGCGAACGGACAGGAGGGGACACTGAAGCTTTCTTT
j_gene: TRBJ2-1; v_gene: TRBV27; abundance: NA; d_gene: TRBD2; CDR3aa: CASSPGTSGSNEQFF; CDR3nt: TGTGCCAGCAGTCCCGGGACTAGCGGGAGCAATGAGCAGTTCTTC
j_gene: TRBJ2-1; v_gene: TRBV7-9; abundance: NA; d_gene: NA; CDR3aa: CASRGVPTYNEQFF; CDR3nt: TGTGCCAGCAGGGGGGTTCCGACCTACAATGAGCAGTTCTTC
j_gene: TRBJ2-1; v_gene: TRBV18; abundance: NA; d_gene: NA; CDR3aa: CASSPSNYEQFF; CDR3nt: TGTGCCAGCTCCCCTAGTAATTATGAGCAGTTCTTC
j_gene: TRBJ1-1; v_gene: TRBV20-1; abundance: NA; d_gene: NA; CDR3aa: CSASSPGANTEAFF; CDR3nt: TGCAGTGCTAGTTCGCCAGGGGCGAACACTGAAGCTTTCTTT
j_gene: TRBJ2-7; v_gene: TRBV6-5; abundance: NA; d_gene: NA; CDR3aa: CASSAGTAYEQYF; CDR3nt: TGTGCCAGCAGCGCCGGGACGGCCTACGAGCAGTACTTC
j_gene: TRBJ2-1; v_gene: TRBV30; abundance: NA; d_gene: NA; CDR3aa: CAWSADFRLYEQFF; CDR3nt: TGTGCCTGGAGTGCGGACTTCCGCCTGTATGAGCAGTTCTTC
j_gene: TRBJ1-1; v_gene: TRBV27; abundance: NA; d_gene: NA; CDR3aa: CASSFHGMNTEAFF; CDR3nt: TGTGCCAGCAGTTTCCATGGGATGAACACTGAAGCTTTCTTT
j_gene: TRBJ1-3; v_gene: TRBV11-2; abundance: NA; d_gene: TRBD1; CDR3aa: CASSPREGQGRNTIYF; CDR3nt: TGTGCCAGCAGCCCCCGGGAGGGACAGGGGCGGAACACCATATATTTT
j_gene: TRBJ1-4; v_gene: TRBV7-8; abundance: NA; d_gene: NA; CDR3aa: CASSLVTGSSEKLFF; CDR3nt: TGTGCCAGCAGCTTAGTCACAGGGTCTTCTGAAAAACTGTTTTTT
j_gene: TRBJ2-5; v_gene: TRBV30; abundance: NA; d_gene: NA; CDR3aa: CAWRHRRETQYF; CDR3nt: TGTGCCTGGAGACACCGGCGAGAGACCCAGTACTTC
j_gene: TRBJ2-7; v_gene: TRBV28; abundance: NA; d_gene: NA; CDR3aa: CASRGPYEQYF; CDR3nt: TGTGCCAGCAGGGGACCCTACGAGCAGTACTTC
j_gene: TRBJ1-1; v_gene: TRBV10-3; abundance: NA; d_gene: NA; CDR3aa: CASGQSMNTEAFF; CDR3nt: TGTGCCTCTGGACAGTCGATGAACACTGAAGCTTTCTTT
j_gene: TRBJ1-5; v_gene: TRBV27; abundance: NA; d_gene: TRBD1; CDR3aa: CASRAGTGDNQPQHF; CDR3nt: TGTGCCAGCAGAGCCGGGACAGGGGATAATCAGCCCCAGCATTTT
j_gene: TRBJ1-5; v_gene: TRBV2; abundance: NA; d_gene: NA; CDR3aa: CASKGNNQPQHF; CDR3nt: TGTGCCAGCAAAGGTAACAATCAGCCCCAGCATTTT
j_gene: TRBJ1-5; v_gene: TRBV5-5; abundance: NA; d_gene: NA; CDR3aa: CASSLGPTDQPQHF; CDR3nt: TGTGCCAGCAGCTTGGGCCCGACTGATCAGCCCCAGCATTTT
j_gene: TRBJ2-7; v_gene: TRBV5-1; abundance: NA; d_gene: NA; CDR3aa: CASSLDQVAEQYF; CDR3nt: TGCGCCAGCAGCTTGGATCAGGTAGCCGAGCAGTACTTC
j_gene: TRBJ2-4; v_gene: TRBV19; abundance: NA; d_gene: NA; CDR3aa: CASSTTQGAKNIQYF; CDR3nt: TGTGCCAGTAGTACTACACAGGGAGCCAAAAACATTCAGTACTTC
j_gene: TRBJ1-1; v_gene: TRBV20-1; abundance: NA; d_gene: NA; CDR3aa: CSASSPNTEAFF; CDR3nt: TGCAGTGCGAGTAGTCCGAACACTGAAGCTTTCTTT
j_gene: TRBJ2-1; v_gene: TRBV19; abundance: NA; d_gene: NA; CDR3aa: CASSMGRFYNEQFF; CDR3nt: TGTGCCAGTAGTATGGGGCGGTTCTACAATGAGCAGTTCTTC
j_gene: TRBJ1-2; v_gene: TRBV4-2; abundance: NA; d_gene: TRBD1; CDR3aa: CASSQPGQGAGYTF; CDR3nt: TGTGCCAGCAGCCAACCCGGACAGGGGGCCGGCTACACCTTC
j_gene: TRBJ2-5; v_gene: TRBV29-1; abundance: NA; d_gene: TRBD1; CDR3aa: CSVVRTGQETQYF; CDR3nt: TGCAGCGTTGTCAGGACAGGGCAAGAGACCCAGTACTTC
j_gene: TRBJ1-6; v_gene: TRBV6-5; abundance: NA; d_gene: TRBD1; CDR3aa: CASRRTGEGSPLHF; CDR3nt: TGTGCCAGCAGACGGACAGGGGAAGGGTCACCCCTCCACTTT
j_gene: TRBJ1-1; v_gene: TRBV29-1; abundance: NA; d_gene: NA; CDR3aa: CSVGGGYTEAFF; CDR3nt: TGCAGCGTTGGAGGGGGATACACTGAAGCTTTCTTT
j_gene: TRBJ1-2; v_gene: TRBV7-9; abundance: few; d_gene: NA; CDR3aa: CASSLGMRNYGYTF; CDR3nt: TGTGCCAGCAGCTTAGGGATGAGGAACTATGGCTACACCTTC
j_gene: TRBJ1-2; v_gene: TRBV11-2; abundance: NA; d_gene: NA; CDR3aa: CASSQQGSLNYGYTF; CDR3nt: TGTGCCAGCAGCCAACAGGGTTCCCTCAACTATGGCTACACCTTC
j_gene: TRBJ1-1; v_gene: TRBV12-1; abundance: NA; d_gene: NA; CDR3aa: CASSRSGGNTEAFF; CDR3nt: TGTGCCAGCAGCCGCTCGGGGGGCAACACTGAAGCTTTCTTT
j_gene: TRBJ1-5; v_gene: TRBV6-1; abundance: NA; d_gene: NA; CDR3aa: CASSEGGPGRQPQHF; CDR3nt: TGTGCCAGCAGTGAAGGGGGCCCAGGGCGTCAGCCCCAGCATTTT
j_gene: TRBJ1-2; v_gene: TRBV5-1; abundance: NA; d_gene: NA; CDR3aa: CASSATGNYGYTF; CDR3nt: TGCGCCAGCAGCGCTACAGGGAACTATGGCTACACCTTC
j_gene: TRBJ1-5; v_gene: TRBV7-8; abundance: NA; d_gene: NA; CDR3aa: CASSINRVSNQPQHF; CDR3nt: TGTGCCAGCAGCATAAACAGGGTTAGCAATCAGCCCCAGCATTTT
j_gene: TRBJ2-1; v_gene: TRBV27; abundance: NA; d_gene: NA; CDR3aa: CASSLSWGGNDEQFF; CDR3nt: TGTGCCAGCAGTTTATCATGGGGGGGCAACGATGAGCAGTTCTTC